This T cell receptor (beta chain) originates from a study of blood T cell repertoires in COVID-19. For the study at large: Sites in the United States, Italy and Spain provided acute and convalescent COVID-19 samples. PBMCs, B-cell-depleted T cells, or T cells were the source of the cDNA or gDNA that made up the material.

V was clipped by 5 bases and J by 7 bases; unmatched bases: 6. CDR3 size: 13 residues. A few counts support this clone. Authors' methods: Estimates of nucleated cell counts were drawn from the amplification of reference gene primers. Profiling relied on immunoSEQ multiplex PCR, and the TCRdb table lists in-frame clones only, not all of them. V and J calls and clone size are copied from that table; D and trimming were computed from the DNA. The sample includes roughly 150,000 clones, about 85% of them seen just once. The chain has TRBV12-3 or TRBV12-4 and TRBJ1-2, with 8 nucleotides matching TRBD1. Sequencing was done on a sample of peripheral blood. The source is a man in his 70s who had recovered from COVID-19. As DNA, the CDR3 is TGTGCCAGCAGTCCCAGACAGGGGTCTGGCTACACCTTC. It specifies CASSPRQGSGYTF.